This passage covers 20 T cell receptor beta chains from one sample sequenced in a study of blood T cell repertoires in COVID-19. This table comes from immunoSEQ multiplex PCR, and its TCRdb copy is limited to in-frame clones, with some not included. The sample yields about 140,000 clones, 84% seen once. Sequences were obtained from peripheral blood. These receptors were taken from a human donor in a cohort sampled during active COVID-19.

The V gene is TRBV21-1, the J gene TRBJ1-1; the D call of TRBD1 is as the table states it, not checked on the DNA. TRBV21-1 constitutes a pseudogene. The CDR3 has 13 residues. This chain's CDR3 is CASGTGAGTEAFF. The CDR3 region has the DNA TGTGCCAGCGGGACAGGGGCTGGTACTGAAGCTTTCTTT.

In the case of this clone: Other DNA sequences in this specimen translate into the identical CDR3. This rearrangement joins TRBV7-2 to TRBJ2-7, with a weak D call TRBD1 (6 bases). V was trimmed by 1 base and J by 2 bases, leaving 9 bases between them. The germline V gene has CDR1 SGHTA and CDR2 FQGNSA. There are 14 residues in the CDR3. The CDR3, as DNA: TGTGCCAGCAGCTTAGTAGGACAGACCTACGAGCAGTACTTC. Its protein is CASSLVGQTYEQYF.

In the case of this clone: The same CDR3 arises from other DNA sequences in this sample as well. V and J are TRBV7-3 and TRBJ2-1; 7 nucleotides align to TRBD1. CDR1 and CDR2 from the germline V gene are SGHTA and FQGTGA. The V segment lost 5 bases and the J segment 4 bases; nucleotides outside the gene matches: 5. This CDR3 spans 14 amino acids. CDR3 protein: CASSLGTAYNEQFF. CDR3 bases: TGTGCCAGCAGCCTCGGGACAGCATACAATGAGCAGTTCTTC.

The rearrangement links TRBV25-1 to TRBJ1-1; no reliable D call. Germline V gene sequence: CDR1 MGHDK, CDR2 SYGVNS. The V end lost 5 bases, the J end lost 1 base, and 8 bases lay between the germline ends. The CDR3 is 13 amino acids. CDR3 nucleotide sequence: TGTGCCAGCAGTCGGGGAGGGAACACTGAAGCTTTCTTT. It encodes CASSRGGNTEAFF.

The chain employs TRBV2 and TRBJ2-1; a weak D match, TRBD1 (7 bases). Trimming shortened V by 4 bases and J by 5 bases, and 15 bases separated the two germline ends. The CDR3 is 15 residues long. Germline V gene lookup returns CDR1 SNHLY and CDR2 FYNNEI. The CDR3 loop is CASSVVRGVDNEQFF. CDR3 nucleotides: TGTGCCAGCAGTGTGGTCAGGGGGGTGGACAATGAGCAGTTCTTC.

This clone showed up just once. The rearrangement links TRBV5-1 to TRBJ1-2; the D is unclear. The CDR3 consists of 13 residues. Germline V lookup: CDR1 SGHRS, CDR2 YFSETQ. The V end lost 7 bases, the J end lost 1 base, and 11 bases lay between the germline ends. CDR3 DNA sequence: TGCGCCAGCGCCCCCCAGGATAACTATGGCTACACCTTC. This translates into CASAPQDNYGYTF. The full variable domain, in which reference TRBV5-1 and TRBJ1-2 provide the parts outside the CDR3, is KAGVTQTPRYLIKTRGQQVTLSCSPISGHRSVSWYQQTPGQGLQFLFEYFSETQRNKGNFPGRFSGRQFSNSRSEMNVSTLELGDSALYLCASAPQDNYGYTFGSGTRLTVV.

The chain has TRBV6-2 or TRBV6-3 and TRBJ1-2; maybe TRBD1 (5 bases). Trimming left V 5 bases short and J 8 bases short, with 15 bases between. The CDR3 contains 13 residues. Germline CDR1 is MNHEY and CDR2 is SVGEGT. The CDR3 is CASSPRRGVGYTF. The CDR3 bases are TGTGCCAGCAGTCCCCGGCGGGGGGTAGGCTACACCTTC.

The chain uses TRBV5-4 and TRBJ2-3, with TRBD2 as a possible D gene (5 bases). The CDR3 is made up of 14 amino acids. CDR1 is SGHNT, CDR2 YYREEE, per germline (reference sequence). Trimming took 4 bases from V and 0 from J, leaving 9 bases between them. CDR3 protein: CASSPGLSTDTQYF. The DNA for the CDR3 is TGTGCCAGCAGCCCTGGACTTAGCACAGATACGCAGTATTTT.

This rearrangement joins TRBV20-1 to TRBJ2-3; D is ambiguous. The CDR3 is 12 residues long. Germline loops: CDR1 DFQATT, CDR2 SNEGSKA (reference sequence). V dropped 3 bases and J dropped 6 bases, with 10 bases sitting between them. DNA for the CDR3: TGCAGTGCTAGTCCCCAGTCGGATACGCAGTATTTT. Protein sequence: CSASPQSDTQYF.

The genes are TRBV25-1 and TRBJ2-5; 8 bases match TRBD1. Trimming removed 4 bases from V and 1 base from J; junction bases left unmatched: 5. The CDR3 spans 15 residues. Germline loops: CDR1 MGHDK, CDR2 SYGVNS. The CDR3 here is CASSGMDRAQETQYF. DNA for the CDR3: TGTGCCAGCAGTGGGATGGACAGGGCCCAAGAGACCCAGTACTTC. The variable domain in full, with the rest retrieved from reference TRBV25-1 and TRBJ2-5, is EADIYQTPRYLVIGTGKKITLECSQTMGHDKMYWYQQDPGMELHLIHYSYGVNSTEKGDLSSESTVSRIRTEHFPLTLESARPSHTSQYLCASSGMDRAQETQYFGPGTRLLVL.

The rearrangement uses TRBV24-1 and TRBJ1-2; no firm D call. Germline V lookup: CDR1 KGHDR, CDR2 SFDVKD. The CDR3 has 13 amino acids. Trimming stripped 0 bases from V and 8 bases from J, with 9 bases between. CDR3 amino acids: CATSDLFGEGYTF. Written as DNA, the CDR3 is TGTGCCACCAGTGATTTGTTCGGGGAGGGCTACACCTTC.

This rearrangement joins TRBV7-9 to TRBJ2-2; TRBD1 aligns across 10 bases. CDR1 SEHNR and CDR2 FQNEAQ come from the germline V gene (reference sequence). Trimming removed 5 bases from V and 6 bases from J; junction bases left unmatched: 6. This CDR3 has 15 amino acids. In nucleotides, the CDR3 is TGTGCCAGCAGCCCCGGGACAGGGGTTCCCGGGGAGCTGTTTTTT. Its translation: CASSPGTGVPGELFF.

The chain is built from TRBV11-2 and TRBJ1-3; TRBD1 might be the D (5 bases). CDR1 is SGHAT, CDR2 FQNNGV, per germline. The CDR3 sequence is 13 residues long. V lost 3 bases to trimming and J lost 7 bases, with 10 bases between them. CDR3 coding DNA: TGTGCCAGCAGCTTCGCAGGGAGGAACACCATATATTTT. This encodes CASSFAGRNTIYF.

The CDR3 region is CASSPRDRGTGELFF. The CDR3 coding sequence is TGTGCCAGCTCACCACGGGACAGGGGAACCGGGGAGCTGTTTTTT. This chain joins TRBV18 and TRBJ2-2; 10 bases are shared with TRBD1. CDR1 is KGHSH, CDR2 LQKENI, per germline. This CDR3 has 15 residues. The ends lost 1 base at V and 5 bases at J; junction bases unmatched: 1.

The rearrangement links TRBV5-1 to TRBJ2-7; 9 nucleotides agree with TRBD1. Germline CDR1 reads SGHRS; CDR2 reads YFSETQ. This CDR3 is built from 14 residues. V trimming: 4 bases; J trimming: 6 bases; junction bases outside the gene matches: 8. The CDR3 loop is CASSPGTGTPEQYF. In DNA, the CDR3 is TGCGCCAGCAGCCCGGGGACAGGGACCCCCGAGCAGTACTTC.

This sequence joins TRBV20-1 and TRBJ1-2; D remains unclear. This CDR3 contains 11 residues. CDR1 is DFQATT, CDR2 SNEGSKA, per germline (reference sequence). Trimming took off 3 bases at V and 7 bases at J, with 9 bases between the two ends. The CDR3 DNA follows: TGCAGTGCTAGCCAAACGGGTGGCTACACCTTC. It yields the protein CSASQTGGYTF.

The chain uses TRBV14 and TRBJ1-2; the match to TRBD1 covers 9 bases. Trimming removed 1 base from V and 2 bases from J; junction bases left unmatched: 2. The CDR3 is 15 residues long. Per germline, CDR1 SGHDN and CDR2 FVKESK. CDR3 loop: CASSQVGTGNYGYTF. For the CDR3, the DNA is TGTGCCAGCAGCCAAGTGGGGACAGGGAACTATGGCTACACCTTC.

The chain recombines TRBV19 with TRBJ1-4; TRBD1 agrees at 12 bases. Unmatched junction bases numbered 11, after V lost 5 bases and J lost 7 bases. Germline assignment: CDR1 LNHDA and CDR2 SQIVND (reference sequence). CDR3 length: 17 amino acids. The CDR3 coding sequence is TGTGCCAGTAGTGCTGGGACAGGGGGCGGCCGTGGTGAAAAACTGTTTTTT. The encoded protein is CASSAGTGGGRGEKLFF.

The chain combines TRBV6-5 with TRBJ2-1; D is undetermined. Trimming removed 6 bases at V and 0 bases at J, with 12 bases between. Germline-derived CDR1 and CDR2 are MNHEY and SVGAGI. The length of the CDR3 is 15 residues. As DNA, the CDR3 is TGTGCCAGCAGACCTTTGGGCAGCTCCTACAATGAGCAGTTCTTC. Translating it yields CASRPLGSSYNEQFF.

V gene TRBV10-3 combines with J gene TRBJ2-7, with TRBD2 matching over 7 bases. Unmatched junction bases numbered 6, after V lost 3 bases and J lost 1 base. The CDR3 runs 15 residues. Germline-derived CDR1 and CDR2 are ENHRY and SYGVKD. The CDR3 sequence: CAISDPLGGSYEQYF. The CDR3 DNA sequence: TGTGCCATCAGTGATCCGCTCGGGGGGTCCTACGAGCAGTACTTC.